The clone carrying this T cell receptor beta chain has only one observation. Its matching antigen is unknown. The record originates from a study of T cell responses to AZD1222 COVID-19 vaccine. Study results and caveats: Among AZD1222 vaccinees, only six or seven were seropositive at baseline. Increased Spike-specific TCR breadth and depth were observed after two AZD1222 doses. Donors were chiefly white British, with a greater number of females, and clonal diversity was perhaps underestimated. Every sample of the repertoires postdated the peak T cell response.

Measured with immunoSEQ multiplex PCR; TCRdb has only the in-frame clones, and not every one. The sample consists of about 120,000 clones, around 90% of them appearing once. Trimming took off 3 bases at V and 1 base at J, with 7 bases between the two ends. Germline V CDR1 and CDR2: MNHEY, SMNVEV (reference sequence). This CDR3 spans 13 amino acids. The origin of this receptor is an adult in good health. The chain combines TRBV27 with TRBJ2-7, with D unclear. The specimen was peripheral blood, collected on day 0 of AZD1222 vaccination. CDR3 DNA: TGTGCCAGCAGTTTCGGACGATCCTACGAGCAGTACTTC. Protein product: CASSFGRSYEQYF.